The present T cell receptor (beta chain) was sequenced within a study of T cells after posttransplantation cyclophosphamide. Some clones are missing from TCRdb's copy, which holds only in-frame ones; the method was immunoSEQ multiplex PCR. The sample yields 8,000 to 10,000 clones, approximately 78% seen once. Trimming cost V 2 bases and J 14 bases; bases outside gene matches: 14. CDR3 length equals 15 residues. Germline CDR1 reads LNHDA; CDR2 reads SQIVND (reference sequence). Cyclophosphamide on days +3 and +4 followed busulfan-fludarabine conditioning and a marrow graft. The clonotype originates from a female patient between 40 and 50 years old who received an allogeneic stem cell transplant from a related donor, was CMV-positive, and had no GVHD. Some T cells may be graft donor cells. This chain connects TRBV19 to TRBJ2-2; 7 positions match TRBD1. The sample was PBMCs, taken 1903 days after a stem cell transplant with posttransplant cyclophosphamide. The CDR3 bases are TGTGCCAGTAGTATACACAGGGGTACTGCCCCGGTACTGTTTTTT. Translating gives CASSIHRGTAPVLFF.